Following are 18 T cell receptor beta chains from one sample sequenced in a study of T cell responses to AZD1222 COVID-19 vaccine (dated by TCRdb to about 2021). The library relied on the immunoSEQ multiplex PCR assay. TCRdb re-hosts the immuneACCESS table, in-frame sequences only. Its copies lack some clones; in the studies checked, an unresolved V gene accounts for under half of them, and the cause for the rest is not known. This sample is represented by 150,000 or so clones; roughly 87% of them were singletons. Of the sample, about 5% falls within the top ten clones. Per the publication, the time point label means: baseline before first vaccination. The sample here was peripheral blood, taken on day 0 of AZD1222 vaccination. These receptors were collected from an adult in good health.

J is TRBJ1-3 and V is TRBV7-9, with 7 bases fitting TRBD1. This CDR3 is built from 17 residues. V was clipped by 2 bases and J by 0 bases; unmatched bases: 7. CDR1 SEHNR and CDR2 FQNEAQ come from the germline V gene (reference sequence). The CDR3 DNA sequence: TGTGCCAGCAGCTTAATGCCAAGACAGGGCTCTGGAAACACCATATATTTT. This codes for CASSLMPRQGSGNTIYF.

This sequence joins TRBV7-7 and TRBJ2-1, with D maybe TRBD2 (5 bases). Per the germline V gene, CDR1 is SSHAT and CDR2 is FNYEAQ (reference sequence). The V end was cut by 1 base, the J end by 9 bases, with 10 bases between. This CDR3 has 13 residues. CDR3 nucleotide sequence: TGTGCCAGCAGCTTAGAGACTAAGGGTGAGCAGTTCTTC. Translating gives CASSLETKGEQFF.

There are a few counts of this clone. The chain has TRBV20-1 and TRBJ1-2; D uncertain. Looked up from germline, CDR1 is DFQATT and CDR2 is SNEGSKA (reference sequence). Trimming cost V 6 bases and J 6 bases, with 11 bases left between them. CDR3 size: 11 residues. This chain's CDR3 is CSASPPHGYTF. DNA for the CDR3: TGCAGTGCCAGCCCGCCCCATGGCTACACCTTC.

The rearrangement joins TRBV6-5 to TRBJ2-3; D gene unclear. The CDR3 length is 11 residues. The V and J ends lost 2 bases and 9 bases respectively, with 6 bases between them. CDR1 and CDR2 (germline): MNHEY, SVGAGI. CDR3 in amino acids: CASSYRETQYF. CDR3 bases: TGTGCCAGCAGTTACAGGGAAACGCAGTATTTT.

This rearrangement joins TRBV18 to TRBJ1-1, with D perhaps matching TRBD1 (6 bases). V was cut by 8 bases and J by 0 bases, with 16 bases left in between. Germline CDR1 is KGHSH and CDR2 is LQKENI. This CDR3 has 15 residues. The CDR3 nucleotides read TGTGCCAGCCCCCCTCCGACAGGATTGAACACTGAAGCTTTCTTT. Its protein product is CASPPPTGLNTEAFF.

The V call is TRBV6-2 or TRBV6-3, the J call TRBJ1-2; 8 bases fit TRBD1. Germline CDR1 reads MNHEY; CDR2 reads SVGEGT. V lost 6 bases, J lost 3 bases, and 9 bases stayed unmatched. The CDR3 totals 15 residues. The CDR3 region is CASSIEGQDYYGYTF. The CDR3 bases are TGTGCCAGCAGCATCGAGGGACAGGACTACTATGGCTACACCTTC.

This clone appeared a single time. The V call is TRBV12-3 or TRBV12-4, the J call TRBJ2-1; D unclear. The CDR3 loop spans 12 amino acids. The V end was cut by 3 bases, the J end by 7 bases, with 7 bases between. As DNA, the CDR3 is TGTGCCAGCAGTTTTCTCGGTAATGAGCAGTTCTTC. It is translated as CASSFLGNEQFF.

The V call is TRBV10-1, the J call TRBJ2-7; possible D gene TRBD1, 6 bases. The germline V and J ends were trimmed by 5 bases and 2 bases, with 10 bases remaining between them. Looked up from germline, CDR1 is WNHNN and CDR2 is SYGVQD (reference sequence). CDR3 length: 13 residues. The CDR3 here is CASSPGQPYEQYF. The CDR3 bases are TGCGCCAGCAGTCCCGGACAGCCCTACGAGCAGTACTTC.

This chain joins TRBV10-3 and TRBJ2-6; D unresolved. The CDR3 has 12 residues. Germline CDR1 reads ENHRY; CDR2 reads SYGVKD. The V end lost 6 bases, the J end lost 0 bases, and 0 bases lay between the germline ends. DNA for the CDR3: TGTGCCATCAGCTCTGGGGCCAACGTCCTGACTTTC. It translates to CAISSGANVLTF.

CDR3 loop: CASSPTVGGAMNTEAFF. The CDR3 region has the DNA TGCGCCAGCAGTCCCACGGTAGGGGGAGCCATGAACACTGAAGCTTTCTTT. The chain employs TRBV4-1 and TRBJ1-1, with D possibly matching TRBD1 (6 bases). The V gene lost 6 bases and the J gene lost 0 bases, with 20 bases spanning the gap. This CDR3 contains 17 residues. In germline, CDR1 is MGHRA, CDR2 YSYEKL.

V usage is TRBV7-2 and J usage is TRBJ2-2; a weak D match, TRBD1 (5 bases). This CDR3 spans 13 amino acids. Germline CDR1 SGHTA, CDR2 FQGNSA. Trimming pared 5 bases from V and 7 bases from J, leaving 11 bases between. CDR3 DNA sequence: TGTGCCAGCAGCATCCAGGGAATCGGGGAGCTGTTTTTT. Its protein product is CASSIQGIGELFF.

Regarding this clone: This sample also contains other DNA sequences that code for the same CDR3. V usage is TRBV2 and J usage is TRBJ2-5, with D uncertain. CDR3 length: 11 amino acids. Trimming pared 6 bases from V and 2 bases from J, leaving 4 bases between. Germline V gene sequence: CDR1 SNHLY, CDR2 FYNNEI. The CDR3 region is CASSPQETQYF. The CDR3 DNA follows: TGTGCCAGCAGCCCACAAGAGACCCAGTACTTC.

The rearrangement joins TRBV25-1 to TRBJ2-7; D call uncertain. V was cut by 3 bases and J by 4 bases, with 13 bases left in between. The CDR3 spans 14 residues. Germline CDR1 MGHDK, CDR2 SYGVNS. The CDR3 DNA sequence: TGTGCCAGCAGTGAGATCTCGGGCTTATACGAGCAGTACTTC. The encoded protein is CASSEISGLYEQYF.

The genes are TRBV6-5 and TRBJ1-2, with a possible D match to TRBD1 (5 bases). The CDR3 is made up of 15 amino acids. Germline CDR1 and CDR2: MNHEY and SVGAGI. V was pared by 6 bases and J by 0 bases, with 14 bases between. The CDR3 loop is CASRDTKFANYGYTF. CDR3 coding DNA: TGTGCCAGCAGGGACACTAAATTCGCTAACTATGGCTACACCTTC.

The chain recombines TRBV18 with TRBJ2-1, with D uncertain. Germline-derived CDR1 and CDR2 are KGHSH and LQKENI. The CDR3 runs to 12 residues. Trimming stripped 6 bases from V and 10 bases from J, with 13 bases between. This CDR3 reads CASSSAGEEQFF. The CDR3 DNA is TGTGCCAGCTCTTCCGCTGGGGAAGAGCAGTTCTTC.

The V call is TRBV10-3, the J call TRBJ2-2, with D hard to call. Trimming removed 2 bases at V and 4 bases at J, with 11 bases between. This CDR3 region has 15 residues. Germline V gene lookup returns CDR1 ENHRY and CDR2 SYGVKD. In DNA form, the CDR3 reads TGTGCCATCAGTGAGACTGCCAGAGGCACCGGGGAGCTGTTTTTT. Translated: CAISETARGTGELFF.

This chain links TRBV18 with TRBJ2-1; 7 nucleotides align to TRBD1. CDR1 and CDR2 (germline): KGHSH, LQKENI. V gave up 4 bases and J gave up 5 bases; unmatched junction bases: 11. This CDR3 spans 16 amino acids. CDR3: CASSLFTGTVNNEQFF. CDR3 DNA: TGTGCCAGCTCACTTTTCACCGGGACAGTAAACAATGAGCAGTTCTTC. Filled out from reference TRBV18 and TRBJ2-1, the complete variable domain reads NAGVMQNPRHLVRRRGQEARLRCSPMKGHSHVYWYRQLPEEGLKFMVYLQKENIIDESGMPKERFSAEFPKEGPSILRIQQVVRGDSAAYFCASSLFTGTVNNEQFFGPGTRLTVL.

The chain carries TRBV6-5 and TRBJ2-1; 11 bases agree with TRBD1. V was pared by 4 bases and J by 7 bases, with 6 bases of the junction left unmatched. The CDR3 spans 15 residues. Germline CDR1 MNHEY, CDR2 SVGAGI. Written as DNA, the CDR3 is TGTGCCAGCAGTTCGGAAGGGACAGGGGGGAATGAGCAGTTCTTC. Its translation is CASSSEGTGGNEQFF.